This TCR beta chain was documented in a study of blood T cell repertoires in COVID-19. Whole-study context: Spain, Italy and the United States supplied samples that represented acute and convalescent COVID-19. Sample material is recorded as cDNA or gDNA derived from T cells, B-cell-depleted T cells, or PBMCs.

As processed by the authors: Researchers report that nucleated cell counts were estimated from reference gene primer amplification. The method was immunoSEQ multiplex PCR; TCRdb's version includes in-frame clones alone and lacks a portion of them. V and J calls plus clone size are reproduced from that table; the DNA served to infer D and trimming. The sample yields about 310,000 clones, roughly 90% seen once. The Seattle patients, enrolled during active infection, were followed longitudinally. The sample consisted of peripheral blood. The TCR originated in a woman aged 25 to 39 with COVID-19, enrolled during active disease.

CDR3 region: CSISVNTEAFF. The CDR3 DNA sequence: TGCAGTATATCAGTGAACACTGAAGCTTTCTTT. The V call is TRBV29-1, the J call TRBJ1-1; D is uncertain. There are 11 residues in the CDR3. Germline CDR1 and CDR2: SQVTM and ANQGSEA.